Listed below are T cell receptor beta chains from one sample, sequenced in a study of cytomegalovirus exposure and HLA in healthy donors. Here immunoSEQ multiplex PCR was the method, and the copy in TCRdb shows in-frame clones only, minus some. The table has some 140,000 clones, 70% to 85% seen once; the top ten hold 6.5%. Material: PBMCs. The receptors were gathered from a man in his forties in good health and CMV-seropositive. The CDR3 runs from the conserved cysteine through the conserved F or W.

TRBV10-3,TRBJ2-7,CAISEGGSSYEQYF
TRBV6-5,TRBJ1-1,CASRRQGVTEAFF
TRBV5-5,TRBJ1-2,CASSWQGSGYTF
TRBV18,TRBJ2-7,CASSPPSTLYEQYF
TRBV5-1,TRBJ1-1,CASCPEGQGAVAFF
TRBV28,TRBJ2-7,CASRPRLAGTYEQYF
TRBV10-3,TRBJ2-1,CAISVGDLYEQFF
TRBV29-1,TRBJ2-7,CSVVAGGYEQYF
TRBV18,TRBJ2-7,CASSPLAIRYEQYF
TRBV6-1,TRBJ1-4,CASSESFWGGGEKLFF
TRBV27,TRBJ1-1,CASSQTTGAAFF
TRBV6-1,TRBJ2-2,CAGKPGQGATGELFF
TRBV27,TRBJ1-6,CASSYRHSSPLHF
TRBV5-1,TRBJ1-1,CASSGGTGGDTEAFF
TRBV5-1,TRBJ2-1,CASSLDSGRGSYNEQFF
TRBV19,TRBJ2-7,CASSIEQGVEQYF
TRBV30,TRBJ2-3,CAWRDRGVDTQYF
TRBV6-5,TRBJ2-5,CASKRVSQAGETQYF
TRBV7-6,TRBJ2-7,CASSPPRDRGYEQYF
TRBV2,TRBJ1-2,CASSSQQGVSSGYTF
TRBV29-1,TRBJ2-1,CSLLASPNEQFF
TRBV9,TRBJ2-7,CASGPLAGSSYEQYF
TRBV5-8,TRBJ1-2,CASSSTGYNGYTF
TRBV7-2,TRBJ1-1,CASSLAGGVNTEAFF
TRBV9,TRBJ2-5,CASSESSQGETQYF
TRBV10-3,TRBJ2-1,CAISEGLAGPPYNEQFF
TRBV5-6,TRBJ2-2,CASSRLAGNTGELFF
TRBV6-5,TRBJ1-1,CVARGQNTEAFF
TRBV10-1,TRBJ1-4,CASNVQAFLFF
TRBV4-1,TRBJ1-5,CASSQHLEYSNQPQHF
TRBV27,TRBJ2-2,CASSLAGTGSPGELFF
TRBV5-4,TRBJ2-7,CASSLARESRRGPYEQYF
TRBV2,TRBJ1-2,CASSEAGQRYGYTF
TRBV6-5,TRBJ1-2,CASSRPTGDGGYTF